Listed below are T cell receptor beta chains from one sample, sequenced in a study of Graves' ophthalmopathy and Graves' hyperthyroidism. TCRdb reanalysed the multiplex PCR reads using MiXCR and keeps one entry per CDR3 protein. The sample lists about 390,000 distinct CDR3 sequences, 15% occurring once. Sample: peripheral blood. These receptors were taken from a woman younger than 35 with stable Graves' hyperthyroidism. Each CDR3 is given with its conserved first and last residue. Fields, in order: CDR3 protein, CDR3 DNA, D gene, V gene, CDR3 length, clone size, J gene. The D gene is left open where the match is weak. Expanded clones are given a class, and other clones once, few, many or no size at all.

CDR3aa: CASSVSGQGYEQYF; CDR3nt: TGTGCCAGCAGCGTAAGCGGACAGGGTTACGAGCAGTACTTC; d_gene: TRBD1; v_gene: TRBV9; len: 14; abundance: few; j_gene: TRBJ2-7
CDR3aa: CASSYDPGGTEAFF; CDR3nt: TGTGCCAGCAGTTACGACCCGGGGGGCACTGAAGCTTTCTTT; d_gene: .; v_gene: TRBV6-5; len: 14; abundance: .; j_gene: TRBJ1-1
CDR3aa: CASSFQGGGYTF; CDR3nt: TGTGCCAGCAGCTTCCAGGGCGGTGGCTACACCTTC; d_gene: .; v_gene: TRBV11-3; len: 12; abundance: many; j_gene: TRBJ1-2
CDR3aa: CASMKNTGELFF; CDR3nt: TGTGCCAGCATGAAGAACACCGGGGAGCTGTTTTTT; d_gene: .; v_gene: TRBV6-1; len: 12; abundance: many; j_gene: TRBJ2-2
CDR3aa: CASSPEGDVTEAFF; CDR3nt: TGCGCCAGCAGCCCAGAGGGAGACGTAACAGAAGCTTTCTTT; d_gene: .; v_gene: TRBV4-1; len: 14; abundance: .; j_gene: TRBJ1-1
CDR3aa: CASSFQTGWETQYF; CDR3nt: TGTGCCAGCAGCTTCCAGACAGGGTGGGAGACCCAGTACTTC; d_gene: TRBD1; v_gene: TRBV5-5; len: 14; abundance: many; j_gene: TRBJ2-5
CDR3aa: CASSLAPGSGNTIYF; CDR3nt: TGTGCCAGCAGCTTAGCTCCAGGCTCTGGAAACACCATATATTTT; d_gene: .; v_gene: TRBV7-2; len: 15; abundance: many; j_gene: TRBJ1-3
CDR3aa: CASSPYSTGDEQYF; CDR3nt: TGTGCCAGCAGCCCCTACTCGACCGGAGACGAGCAGTACTTC; d_gene: .; v_gene: TRBV13; len: 14; abundance: many; j_gene: TRBJ2-7
CDR3aa: CANPEVPANTEAFF; CDR3nt: TGTGCCAACCCAGAGGTCCCGGCGAACACTGAAGCTTTCTTT; d_gene: .; v_gene: TRBV6-1; len: 14; abundance: few; j_gene: TRBJ1-1
CDR3aa: CASSPSMLGRDGYTF; CDR3nt: TGTGCCAGCAGCCCCTCAATGTTAGGGAGGGATGGCTACACCTTC; d_gene: .; v_gene: TRBV3-1; len: 15; abundance: few; j_gene: TRBJ1-2
CDR3aa: CATSDPSGGATGELFF; CDR3nt: TGTGCCACCAGTGATCCGAGCGGGGGGGCCACCGGGGAGCTGTTTTTT; d_gene: TRBD2; v_gene: TRBV24-1; len: 16; abundance: many; j_gene: TRBJ2-2
CDR3aa: CASSSLAGSSYEQYF; CDR3nt: TGTGCCAGCAGCTCGCTAGCGGGGAGCTCCTACGAGCAGTACTTC; d_gene: TRBD2; v_gene: TRBV7-2; len: 15; abundance: many; j_gene: TRBJ2-7
CDR3aa: CASSYSGVNTEAFF; CDR3nt: TGTGCCAGCAGTTACTCTGGGGTGAACACTGAAGCTTTCTTT; d_gene: .; v_gene: TRBV6-5; len: 14; abundance: many; j_gene: TRBJ1-1
CDR3aa: CASSYLPSSGNTEAFF; CDR3nt: TGTGCCAGCAGTTACCTCCCATCGTCGGGGAACACTGAAGCTTTCTTT; d_gene: .; v_gene: TRBV6-2/TRBV6-3; len: 16; abundance: many; j_gene: TRBJ1-1
CDR3aa: CASSLEGPGVNYGYTF; CDR3nt: TGTGCCAGCAGTTTAGAAGGACCAGGGGTGAACTATGGCTACACCTTC; d_gene: .; v_gene: TRBV12-3/TRBV12-4; len: 16; abundance: many; j_gene: TRBJ1-2
CDR3aa: CASSDGDRGGYSNQPQHF; CDR3nt: TGTGCCAGCAGTGACGGGGACAGGGGGGGATATAGCAATCAGCCCCAGCATTTT; d_gene: TRBD1; v_gene: TRBV6-4; len: 18; abundance: many; j_gene: TRBJ1-5
CDR3aa: CASSQPRQGLYSYEQYF; CDR3nt: TGCGCCAGCAGCCAGCCGAGACAGGGATTATACTCCTACGAGCAGTACTTC; d_gene: TRBD1; v_gene: TRBV5-1; len: 17; abundance: .; j_gene: TRBJ2-7
CDR3aa: CASSLPGQANYGYTF; CDR3nt: TGCGCCAGCAGCTTGCCCGGACAGGCTAACTATGGCTACACCTTC; d_gene: TRBD1; v_gene: TRBV5-1; len: 15; abundance: many; j_gene: TRBJ1-2
CDR3aa: CASSFPQNSPLHF; CDR3nt: TGTGCCAGCAGTTTCCCCCAGAATTCACCCCTCCACTTT; d_gene: .; v_gene: TRBV12-3/TRBV12-4; len: 13; abundance: many; j_gene: TRBJ1-6
CDR3aa: CASSRTGLGNTIYF; CDR3nt: TGTGCCAGCAGTCGAACAGGGCTAGGAAACACCATATATTTT; d_gene: .; v_gene: TRBV6-1; len: 14; abundance: many; j_gene: TRBJ1-3
CDR3aa: CSARVTGPNQPQHF; CDR3nt: TGCAGTGCTAGAGTTACAGGGCCCAATCAGCCCCAGCATTTT; d_gene: .; v_gene: TRBV20-1; len: 14; abundance: .; j_gene: TRBJ1-5
CDR3aa: CASSSHPGKMRESTGELFF; CDR3nt: TGTGCCAGCAGTTCCCACCCTGGTAAAATGAGAGAGAGCACCGGGGAGCTGTTTTTT; d_gene: .; v_gene: TRBV12-3/TRBV12-4; len: 19; abundance: many; j_gene: TRBJ2-2
CDR3aa: CASSFEVGNQPQHF; CDR3nt: TGTGCCAGCAGCTTTGAGGTGGGCAATCAGCCCCAGCATTTT; d_gene: .; v_gene: TRBV7-2; len: 14; abundance: many; j_gene: TRBJ1-5
CDR3aa: CASSLNRGQYGYTF; CDR3nt: TGTGCCAGCAGTTTAAACAGGGGGCAATATGGCTACACCTTC; d_gene: TRBD1; v_gene: TRBV12-3/TRBV12-4; len: 14; abundance: .; j_gene: TRBJ1-2